The 6 T cell receptor beta chains below were found in one sample sequenced in a study of T-cell memory formation after mild COVID-19. TCRdb recomputed calls from the 5' RACE reads with MiXCR, one row per CDR3 protein. The data hold 200,000 to 250,000 distinct CDR3 sequences, with 16% observed a single time. The sample consisted of PBMCs or a T cell subset sorted from them (not recorded which). The receptors were gathered from a man in his late teens or twenties who had mild COVID-19 (a few samples of this study predate the infection). Cell type and time point are not known.

This clonotype was counted between two and nine times. The rearrangement joins TRBV10-3 to TRBJ2-5; D assignment may be TRBD1 or TRBD2 (5 bases each). Trimming left V 0 bases short and J 5 bases short, with 16 bases between. The CDR3 contains 16 residues. Germline CDR1 ENHRY, CDR2 SYGVKD. The CDR3 loop is CAISESQGWGSETQYF. DNA of the CDR3: TGTGCCATCAGTGAGTCGCAGGGATGGGGGAGCGAGACCCAGTACTTC.

The V call is TRBV18, the J call TRBJ2-3; D is possibly TRBD2 (5 bases). Germline V gene data show CDR1 as KGHSH and CDR2 as LQKENI. The length of the CDR3 is 17 residues. The ends were cut back, 1 base at V and 5 bases at J, with 19 bases in the middle. The CDR3 region has the DNA TGTGCCAGCTCACCACTTCGGGCTAGCCCCGTGCTAGATACGCAGTATTTT. Translation gives CASSPLRASPVLDTQYF. The full variable domain, rest sourced from reference TRBV18 and TRBJ2-3, is NAGVMQNPRHLVRRRGQEARLRCSPMKGHSHVYWYRQLPEEGLKFMVYLQKENIIDESGMPKERFSAEFPKEGPSILRIQQVVRGDSAAYFCASSPLRASPVLDTQYFGPGTRLTVL.

This clonotype was observed a handful of times. The chain uses TRBV30 and TRBJ2-1; no clear D gene. Trimming pared 4 bases from V and 9 bases from J, leaving 13 bases between. The CDR3 is 12 residues long. Per the germline V gene, CDR1 is GTSNPN and CDR2 is SVGIG (reference sequence). The CDR3 reads CAWTSVPPEQFF. CDR3 in DNA: TGTGCCTGGACGAGTGTACCACCTGAGCAGTTCTTC.

This clonotype was counted only a few times. The V and J genes are TRBV10-1 and TRBJ1-2, with D maybe TRBD1 (6 bases). The V and J ends lost 8 bases and 2 bases respectively, with 15 bases between them. From germline, CDR1 is WNHNN and CDR2 SYGVQD (reference sequence). The CDR3 sequence is 14 residues long. The DNA for the CDR3 is TGCGCCAGCCCTGGACAGAAGCGGAACTATGGCTACACCTTC. Translating gives CASPGQKRNYGYTF.

This clonotype was found a few times. The chain carries TRBV5-1 and TRBJ2-7; D remains ambiguous. The CDR3 has 14 residues. Trimming cost V 4 bases and J 2 bases, with 13 bases left between them. Per germline, CDR1 SGHRS and CDR2 YFSETQ. The CDR3 region is CASSEEAQTYEQYF. CDR3 bases: TGCGCCAGCAGCGAAGAAGCACAGACCTACGAGCAGTACTTC.

This clonotype was seen only a few times. The chain is built from TRBV5-6 and TRBJ2-2; D unresolved. The CDR3 is 17 residues long. In germline, CDR1 is SGHDT, CDR2 YYEEEE. Trimming shortened V by 1 base and J by 2 bases, and 15 bases separated the two germline ends. For the CDR3, the DNA is TGTGCCAGCAGCTTGAGTATTTGGGCCTCAAACACCGGGGAGCTGTTTTTT. Its translation: CASSLSIWASNTGELFF.